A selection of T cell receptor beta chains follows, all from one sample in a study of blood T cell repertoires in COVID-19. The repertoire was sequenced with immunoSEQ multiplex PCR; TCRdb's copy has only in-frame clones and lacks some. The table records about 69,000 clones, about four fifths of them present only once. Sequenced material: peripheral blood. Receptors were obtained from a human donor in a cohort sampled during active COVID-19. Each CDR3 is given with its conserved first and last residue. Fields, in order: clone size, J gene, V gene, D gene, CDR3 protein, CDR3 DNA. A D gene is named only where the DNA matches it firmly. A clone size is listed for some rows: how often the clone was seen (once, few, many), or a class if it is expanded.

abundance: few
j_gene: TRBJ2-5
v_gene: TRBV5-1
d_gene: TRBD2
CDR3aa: CASSRGLAGRQTQYF
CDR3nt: TGCGCCAGCAGCAGGGGACTAGCGGGACGACAGACCCAGTACTTC

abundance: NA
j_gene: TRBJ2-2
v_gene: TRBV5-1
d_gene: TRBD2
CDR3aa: CASSLVGGSNTGELFF
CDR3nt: TGCGCCAGCAGCTTGGTCGGGGGGTCGAACACCGGGGAGCTGTTTTTT

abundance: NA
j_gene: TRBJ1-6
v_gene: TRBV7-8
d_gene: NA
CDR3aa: CASSLAGGNSPLHF
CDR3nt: TGTGCCAGCAGCTTAGCCGGAGGAAATTCACCCCTCCACTTT

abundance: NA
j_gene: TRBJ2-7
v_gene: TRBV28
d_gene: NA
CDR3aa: CASSPFHEQYF
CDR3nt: TGTGCCAGCAGTCCTTTCCACGAGCAGTACTTC

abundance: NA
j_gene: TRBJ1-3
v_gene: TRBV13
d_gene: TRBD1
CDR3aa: CASSIDRVGGNTIYF
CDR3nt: TGTGCCAGCAGCATCGACAGGGTAGGGGGAAACACCATATATTTT

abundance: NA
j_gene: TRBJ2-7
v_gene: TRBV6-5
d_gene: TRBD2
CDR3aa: CASRLAGASYEQYF
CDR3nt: TGTGCCAGCAGACTAGCGGGGGCCTCCTACGAGCAGTACTTC

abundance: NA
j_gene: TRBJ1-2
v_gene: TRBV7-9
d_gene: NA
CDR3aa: CASSWPRRTGNYGYTF
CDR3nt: TGTGCCAGCAGCTGGCCGCGGAGGACGGGGAACTATGGCTACACCTTC

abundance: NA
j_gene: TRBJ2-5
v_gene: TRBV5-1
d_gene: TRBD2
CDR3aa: CASSEGLAGAETQYF
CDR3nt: TGCGCCAGCAGCGAGGGACTAGCGGGGGCGGAGACCCAGTACTTC

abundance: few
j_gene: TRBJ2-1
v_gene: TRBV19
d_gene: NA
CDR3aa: CASSRGTPFLYNEQFF
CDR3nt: TGTGCCAGTAGTCGGGGGACCCCCTTCCTTTACAATGAGCAGTTCTTC

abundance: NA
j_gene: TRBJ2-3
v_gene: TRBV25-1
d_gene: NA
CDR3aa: CASGTLSTDTQYF
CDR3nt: TGTGCCAGCGGGACACTAAGCACAGATACGCAGTATTTT

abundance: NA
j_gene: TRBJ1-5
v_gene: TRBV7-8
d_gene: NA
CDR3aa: CASSLERFSNQPQHF
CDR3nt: TGTGCCAGCAGCTTAGAGAGGTTTAGCAATCAGCCCCAGCATTTT

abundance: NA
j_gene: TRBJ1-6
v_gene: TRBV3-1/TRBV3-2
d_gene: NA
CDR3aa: CASSPEGVNSPLHF
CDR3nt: TGTGCCAGCAGTCCCGAGGGGGTCAATTCACCCCTCCACTTT

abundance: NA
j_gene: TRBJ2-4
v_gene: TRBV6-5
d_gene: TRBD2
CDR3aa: CASSYSASGAKNIQYF
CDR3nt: TGTGCCAGCAGTTACTCGGCTAGCGGGGCCAAAAACATTCAGTACTTC

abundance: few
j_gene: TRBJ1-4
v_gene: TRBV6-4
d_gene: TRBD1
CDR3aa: CASSDSGTVEKLFF
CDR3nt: TGTGCCAGCAGTGACTCCGGGACAGTAGAAAAACTGTTTTTT

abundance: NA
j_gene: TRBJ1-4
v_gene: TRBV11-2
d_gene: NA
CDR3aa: CASSLGGNEKLFF
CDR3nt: TGTGCCAGCAGCTTGGGCGGGAATGAAAAACTGTTTTTT

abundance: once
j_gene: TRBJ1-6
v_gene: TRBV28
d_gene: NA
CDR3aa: CASTAPQFSGSPLHF
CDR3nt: TGTGCCAGCACGGCCCCACAATTCTCAGGTTCACCCCTCCACTTT

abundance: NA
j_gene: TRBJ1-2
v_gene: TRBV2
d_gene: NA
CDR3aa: CASSEDRNYGYTF
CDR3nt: TGTGCCAGCAGTGAAGACAGGAACTATGGCTACACCTTC

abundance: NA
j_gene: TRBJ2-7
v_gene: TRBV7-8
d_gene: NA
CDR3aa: CASSARRGSEQYF
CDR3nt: TGTGCCAGCAGCGCAAGAAGGGGTTCGGAGCAGTACTTC

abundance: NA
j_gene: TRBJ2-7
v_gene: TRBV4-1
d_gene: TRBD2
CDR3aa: CASSQAGGTYEQYF
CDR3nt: TGCGCCAGCAGCCAAGCGGGGGGTACCTACGAGCAGTACTTC

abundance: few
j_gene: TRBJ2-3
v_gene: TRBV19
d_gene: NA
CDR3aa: CASSINRVGTDTQYF
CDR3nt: TGTGCCAGTAGTATCAACAGGGTCGGGACAGATACGCAGTATTTT

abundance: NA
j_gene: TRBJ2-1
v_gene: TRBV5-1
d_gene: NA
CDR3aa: CASSLGGYNEQFF
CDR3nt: TGCGCCAGCAGCTTGGGAGGGTACAATGAGCAGTTCTTC

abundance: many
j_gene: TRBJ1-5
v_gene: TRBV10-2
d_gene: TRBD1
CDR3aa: CASSEWADRENQPQHF
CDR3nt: TGCGCCAGCAGTGAGTGGGCGGACAGGGAGAATCAGCCCCAGCATTTT

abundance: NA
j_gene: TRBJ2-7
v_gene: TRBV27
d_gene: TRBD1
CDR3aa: CAVGEGTGGYEQYF
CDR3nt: TGTGCCGTGGGGGAAGGGACAGGGGGCTACGAGCAGTACTTC

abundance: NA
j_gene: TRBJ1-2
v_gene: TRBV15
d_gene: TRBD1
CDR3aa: CATSRRTGTGGHYGYTF
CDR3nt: TGTGCCACCAGCAGGCGAACCGGGACAGGGGGGCACTATGGCTACACCTTC

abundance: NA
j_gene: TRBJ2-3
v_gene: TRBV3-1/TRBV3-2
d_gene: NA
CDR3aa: CASSQEQNTQYF
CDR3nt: TGTGCCAGCAGCCAAGAGCAGAATACGCAGTATTTT

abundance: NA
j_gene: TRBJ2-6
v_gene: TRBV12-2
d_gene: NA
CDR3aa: CARSHYGGYSSGANVLTF
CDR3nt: TGTGCAAGGTCCCATTACGGGGGGTATTCTTCTGGGGCCAACGTCCTGACTTTC

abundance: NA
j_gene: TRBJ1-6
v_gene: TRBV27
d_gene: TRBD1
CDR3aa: CASSPRTGTSPLHF
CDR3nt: TGTGCCAGCAGTCCACGGACAGGGACCTCACCCCTCCACTTT

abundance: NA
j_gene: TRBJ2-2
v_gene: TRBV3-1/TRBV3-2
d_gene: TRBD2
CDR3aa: CASSQARGGAGELFF
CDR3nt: TGTGCCAGCAGCCAAGCTAGGGGAGGGGCCGGGGAGCTGTTTTTT

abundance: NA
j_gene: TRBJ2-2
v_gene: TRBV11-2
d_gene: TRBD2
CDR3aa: CASSLSGRAHTGELFF
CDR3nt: TGTGCCAGCAGTCTGAGCGGGAGGGCCCACACCGGGGAGCTGTTTTTT

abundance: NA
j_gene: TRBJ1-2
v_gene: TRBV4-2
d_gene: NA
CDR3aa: CASSQDEKDGGYTF
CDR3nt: TGTGCCAGCAGCCAAGATGAGAAAGACGGGGGCTACACCTTC

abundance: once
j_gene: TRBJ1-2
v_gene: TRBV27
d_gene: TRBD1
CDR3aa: CASSLTGQVGWYGYTF
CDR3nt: TGTGCCAGCAGCTTAACGGGACAGGTGGGCTGGTATGGCTACACCTTC

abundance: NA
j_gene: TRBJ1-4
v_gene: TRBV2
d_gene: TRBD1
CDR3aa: CASSPGGRGEKLFF
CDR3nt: TGTGCCAGCAGTCCAGGGGGAAGGGGGGAAAAACTGTTTTTT

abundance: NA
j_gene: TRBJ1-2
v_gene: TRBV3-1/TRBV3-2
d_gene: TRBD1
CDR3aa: CASSPESGTADGYTF
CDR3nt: TGTGCCAGCAGCCCCGAATCCGGGACAGCGGATGGCTACACCTTC

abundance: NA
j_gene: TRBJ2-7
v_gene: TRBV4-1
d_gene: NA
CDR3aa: CASSQAESSYEQYF
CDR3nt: TGCGCCAGCAGCCAAGCGGAGAGCTCCTACGAGCAGTACTTC

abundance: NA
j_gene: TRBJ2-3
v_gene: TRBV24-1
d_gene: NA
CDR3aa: CATSDLSESTDTQYF
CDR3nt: TGTGCCACCAGTGATTTGAGCGAGAGCACAGATACGCAGTATTTT

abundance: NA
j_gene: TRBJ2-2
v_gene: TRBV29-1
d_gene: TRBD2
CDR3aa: CSGRTSGGAGELFF
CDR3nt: TGCAGCGGGCGGACTAGCGGGGGGGCCGGGGAGCTGTTTTTT

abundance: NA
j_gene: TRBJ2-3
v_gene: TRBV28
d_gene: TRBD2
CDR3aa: CASRLAGASTDTQYF
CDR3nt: TGTGCCAGCAGGCTAGCGGGGGCTAGCACAGATACGCAGTATTTT

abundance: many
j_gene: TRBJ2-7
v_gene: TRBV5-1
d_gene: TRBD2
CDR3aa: CASSSGTSDSYEQYF
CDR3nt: TGCGCCAGCAGCTCCGGGACTAGCGATTCCTACGAGCAGTACTTC

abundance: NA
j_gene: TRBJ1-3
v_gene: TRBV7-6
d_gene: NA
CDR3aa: CASSMTGSSGNTIYF
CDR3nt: TGTGCCAGCAGCATGACAGGTTCCTCTGGAAACACCATATATTTT

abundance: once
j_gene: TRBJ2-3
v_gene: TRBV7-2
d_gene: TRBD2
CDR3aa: CASSFGPGGGTDTQYF
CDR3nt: TGTGCCAGCAGTTTTGGACCCGGGGGGGGGACAGATACGCAGTATTTT

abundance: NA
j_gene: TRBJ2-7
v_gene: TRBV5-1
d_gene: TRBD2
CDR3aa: CASSLGGPSGDHEQYF
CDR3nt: TGCGCCAGCAGCTTGGGGGGGCCTAGCGGGGACCACGAGCAGTACTTC

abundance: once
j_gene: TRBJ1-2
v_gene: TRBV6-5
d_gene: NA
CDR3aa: CASSLSGGYTF
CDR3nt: TGTGCCAGCAGCCTTTCCGGTGGCTACACCTTC

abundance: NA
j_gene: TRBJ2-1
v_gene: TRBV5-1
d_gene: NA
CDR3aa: CASSLRVQAYNEQFF
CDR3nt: TGCGCCAGCAGCTTGCGCGTGCAAGCCTACAATGAGCAGTTCTTC

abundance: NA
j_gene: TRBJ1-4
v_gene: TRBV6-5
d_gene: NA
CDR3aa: CASSYSGGFVEKLFF
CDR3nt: TGTGCCAGCAGTTACTCGGGAGGGTTCGTTGAAAAACTGTTTTTT

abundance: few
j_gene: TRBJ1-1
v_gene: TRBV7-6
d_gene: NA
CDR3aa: CASSPQGTGTEAFF
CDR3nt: TGTGCCAGCAGCCCACAGGGTACGGGCACTGAAGCTTTCTTT

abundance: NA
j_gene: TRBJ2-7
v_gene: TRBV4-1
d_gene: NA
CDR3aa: CASSPRTANPYEQYF
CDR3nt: TGCGCCAGCAGCCCCAGGACAGCCAACCCCTACGAGCAGTACTTC

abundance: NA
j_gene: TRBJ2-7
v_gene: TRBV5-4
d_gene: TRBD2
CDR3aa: CASSLTGAGVVYEQYF
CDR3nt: TGTGCCAGCAGCTTGACGGGAGCGGGAGTTGTGTACGAGCAGTACTTC

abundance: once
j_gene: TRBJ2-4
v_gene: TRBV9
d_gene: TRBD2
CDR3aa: CASSVLAGGSKNIQYF
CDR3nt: TGTGCCAGCAGCGTGCTAGCGGGGGGGTCCAAAAACATTCAGTACTTC

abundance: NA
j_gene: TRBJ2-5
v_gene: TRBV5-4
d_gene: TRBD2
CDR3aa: CASSGGREGQETQYF
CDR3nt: TGTGCCAGCAGCGGGGGGCGGGAGGGCCAAGAGACCCAGTACTTC

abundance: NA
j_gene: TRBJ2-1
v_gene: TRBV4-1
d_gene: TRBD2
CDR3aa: CASSQVATSSYNEQFF
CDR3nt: TGCGCCAGCAGCCAAGTGGCGACTAGCTCTTACAATGAGCAGTTCTTC

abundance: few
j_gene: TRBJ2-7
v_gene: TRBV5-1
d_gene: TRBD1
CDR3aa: CASSYTLQGAWEQYF
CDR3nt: TGCGCCAGCAGCTACACATTACAGGGGGCCTGGGAGCAGTACTTC

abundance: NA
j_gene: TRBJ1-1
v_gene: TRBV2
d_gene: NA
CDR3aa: CASSATIWGGTEAFF
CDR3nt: TGTGCCAGCAGTGCTACTATCTGGGGGGGCACTGAAGCTTTCTTT

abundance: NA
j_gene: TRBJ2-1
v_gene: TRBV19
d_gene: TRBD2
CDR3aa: CASSTGTAGTSETYYNEQFF
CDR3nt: TGTGCCAGTAGTACCGGGACAGCCGGGACTAGCGAGACCTACTACAATGAGCAGTTCTTC

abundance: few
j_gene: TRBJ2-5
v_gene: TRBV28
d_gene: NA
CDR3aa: CASSLVDSSQETQYF
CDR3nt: TGTGCCAGCAGTTTAGTGGACAGCTCCCAAGAGACCCAGTACTTC